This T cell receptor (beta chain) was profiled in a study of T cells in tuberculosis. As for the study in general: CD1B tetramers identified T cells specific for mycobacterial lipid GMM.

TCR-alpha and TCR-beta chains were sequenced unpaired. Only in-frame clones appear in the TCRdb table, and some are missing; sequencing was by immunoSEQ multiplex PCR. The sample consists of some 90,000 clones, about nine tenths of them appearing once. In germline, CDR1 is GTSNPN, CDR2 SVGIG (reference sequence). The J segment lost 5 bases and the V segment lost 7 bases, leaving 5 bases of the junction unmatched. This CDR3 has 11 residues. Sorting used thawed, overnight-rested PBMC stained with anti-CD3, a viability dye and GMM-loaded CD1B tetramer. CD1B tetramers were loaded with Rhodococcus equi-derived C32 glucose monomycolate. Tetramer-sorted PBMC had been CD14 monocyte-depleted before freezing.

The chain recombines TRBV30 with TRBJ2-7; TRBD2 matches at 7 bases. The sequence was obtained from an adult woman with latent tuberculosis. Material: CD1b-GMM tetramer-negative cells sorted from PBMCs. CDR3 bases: TGTGCCTCAGCCCGGGGGGACGAGCAGTACTTC. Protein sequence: CASARGDEQYF.